This T cell receptor (beta chain) came from a study of blood T cells in healthy people across ages. Whole-study findings and limits: With age, beta diversity per million T cells declined roughly linearly, significantly by about 37.

A second PCR, run for about 6 to 11 cycles, used a sample-barcoded 5' primer plus a J-beta primer mix. Every single cDNA molecule received a tag from a template-switch adaptor with 12 random nucleotides. Each CDR3 protein is one row after TCRdb ran MiXCR on the 5' RACE reads. This table holds 1.5 million to 2 million distinct CDR3 sequences, approximately 32% found once. V lost 6 bases and J lost 5; bases outside the gene matches: 3. The CDR3 spans 14 residues. CDR1 and CDR2 (germline): DFQATT, SNEGSKA (reference sequence). A few counts support this clonotype. Antigen: not known. There were at least 5.5 micrograms of total RNA extracted from every sample.

The chain uses TRBV20-1 and TRBJ2-3, with 15 positions matching TRBD2. The origin of this receptor is a woman younger than 45 in good health. Sample: blood. CDR3 loop: CSAWTSGGGDTQYF. The CDR3 nucleotides read TGCAGTGCATGGACTAGCGGGGGGGGAGATACGCAGTATTTT.